This T cell receptor beta chain originates from a study of blood T cell repertoires in COVID-19 (dated by TCRdb to 2018 to 2021). Describing the broader study: Collaborator samples came from the United States, Italy and Spain and covered acute and convalescent phases of COVID-19. The material from the prospective study consisted of cDNA or gDNA derived from T cells, B-cell-depleted T cells, or PBMCs. Deeply sampled blood TCRbeta repertoires from subjects exposed to, actively infected with, or recovered from COVID-19 were included in the dataset. The repertoires were released in a freely available public database intended as a resource for research on the immune response to SARS-CoV-2. The samples were drawn from two sources: the first 160 participants of the ongoing ImmuneRACE study, and 950 to 1,500 subjects contributed by 6 global collaborators. A de-identified subject ID, COVID-19 status, age in years and sex were almost always included in the sample metadata. Where HLA class I and class II types were available, the types were taken from metadata supplied by the sample provider, not from assay-based typing. General findings and caveats noted by the study authors: The amount of clinical and demographic metadata varied by source and participant and was provided uncurated.

The immunoSEQ Assay, a bias-controlled multiplex PCR, was used to amplify TCRbeta CDR3 regions from genomic DNA. From the authors' description of their analysis: The number of nucleated cells in each sample was estimated by amplification of reference gene primers within the assay. Sequence reads were collapsed and filtered to measure the absolute abundance of every unique TCRbeta CDR3 rearrangement. For each sample, productive Simpson clonality was calculated by taking the square root of Simpson's diversity index across productive rearrangements. Imported from immuneACCESS, the table was reduced by TCRdb to in-frame sequences with V and J called. These copies leave out some clones; in studies compared against another copy, an unresolved V gene accounts for under half, and the cause of the remainder is not known. Clone size and V and J calls were adopted from that table, with D and trimming inferred from the DNA. The sample table lists about 440,000 clones, 90% of them with a count of one. The leading ten clones occupy 0.6% of the sample.

Enrolling through a virtual design, the prospective study's participants ranged in age from roughly 18 to 89 years and lived across more than 20 United States geographic areas. In the prospective study, cohorts were assigned on the basis of participant-reported clinical history obtained from a screening survey and a study questionnaire. For ImmuneRACE Cohort 3, a participant was defined as recovered based on two consecutive negative NP/OP PCR tests, clearance by a healthcare professional, or resolution of symptoms. Mobile phlebotomists in the prospective study collected whole blood, serum and a nasopharyngeal or oropharyngeal swab from every participant. Prospective study participants could optionally give additional blood draws and questionnaires over an approximately 2-month period. Prospective study blood samples were shipped either frozen or at room temperature before DNA extraction. V is shortened by 0 bases, J by 9 bases, and the region joining them spans 12 bases. CDR3 length: 15 amino acids, cysteine to phenylalanine. The sequence is cut down to CDR3 DNA, 45 bases in frame from base 1. From a lookup of the germline V gene, CDR1 and CDR2 are SGHDN and FVKESK.

Notes on this clone: Its binding antigen is unknown. Base qualities were left out, and no much larger clone turns up one base away.

The rearrangement joined TRBV14 to TRBJ1-6; a tentative D match to TRBD1 spans 6 bases. Sample: PBMCs or T cells enriched from blood (not recorded which). The clonotype was recovered from a man younger than 35 who had recovered from COVID-19. The CDR3 region has the sequence CASSQDQGKASPLHF. The base sequence is TGTGCCAGCAGCCAAGATCAGGGGAAGGCTTCACCCCTCCACTTT.